The table lists the clone carrying this TCR beta chain with a few counts. The sample is drawn from a study of blood T cell repertoires in COVID-19. Per germline, CDR1 SGHTS and CDR2 YDEGEE. The V and J ends lost 4 bases and 1 base respectively, with 12 bases between them. The CDR3 runs to 15 residues. In the original workflow: For nucleated cells, counts were estimated from reference gene primer amplification. Some clones are missing from TCRdb's copy, which holds only in-frame ones; the method was immunoSEQ multiplex PCR. Clonal size and the V and J genes are those of that table, whereas D and trimming came from the DNA. The repertoire holds 45,000 to 50,000 clones, with over 80% as singletons.

What was sequenced was peripheral blood. The chain has TRBV5-8 and TRBJ1-3; D perhaps matches TRBD1 (5 bases). The clonotype originates from a man in his sixties or seventies with acute or convalescent COVID-19. The DNA of the CDR3 is TGTGCCAGCAGCCCGGGACTTATTTCTGGAAACACCATATATTTT. It specifies CASSPGLISGNTIYF.